A single sample gave rise to the 17 T cell receptor beta chains below, sequenced in a study of cytomegalovirus exposure and HLA in healthy donors. The PCR was carried out with 60 Vbeta primers and 13 Jbeta primers. TCRdb keeps only in-frame clones here, not all; method: immunoSEQ multiplex PCR. This sample carries roughly 100,000 clones, around 65% of them seen once, and the ten largest clones take about 3.5%. The source material was PBMCs. These receptors were collected from a woman in her fifties or sixties in good health and CMV-seronegative.

The chain couples TRBV18 to TRBJ2-1, with 7 bases lining up with TRBD2. This CDR3 comprises 12 residues. Germline V gene lookup returns CDR1 KGHSH and CDR2 LQKENI. The trim removed 7 bases at V and 10 bases at J, leaving 7 bases unmatched. The CDR3, as DNA: TGTGCCAGCTTCTCGGGGGGTCCCGAGCAGTTCTTC. It is translated as CASFSGGPEQFF.

This clone was detected only a few times. This chain links TRBV13 with TRBJ2-7; 9 nucleotides align to TRBD1. The CDR3 contains 14 residues. The V gene's germline CDR1 is PRHDT and CDR2 FYEKMQ (reference sequence). Trimming removed 5 bases from V and 6 bases from J; junction bases left unmatched: 8. The CDR3 sequence is CASSRGQGRSEQYF. The CDR3, as DNA: TGTGCCAGCAGCCGAGGACAGGGGCGATCCGAGCAGTACTTC.

The genes are TRBV4-1 and TRBJ2-3, with 9 bases matching TRBD1. Germline V gene data show CDR1 as MGHRA and CDR2 as YSYEKL. The CDR3 contains 18 residues. V shed 0 bases, J shed 3 bases, and the junction held 10 bases outside the gene matches. In nucleotides, the CDR3 is TGCGCCAGCAGCCAAGATTCCCCAGACAGGGGGGGGACAGATACGCAGTATTTT. This translates into CASSQDSPDRGGTDTQYF.

The chain's CDR3 is CSGGDSNEKLFF. The CDR3 coding sequence is TGCAGCGGGGGGGACAGTAATGAAAAACTGTTTTTT. V is TRBV29-1 and J is TRBJ1-4; 7 bases are a match to TRBD1. Germline CDR1 and CDR2: SQVTM and ANQGSEA. V dropped 7 bases and J dropped 4; count of bases not matched to a gene: 3. CDR3 length equals 12 residues.

The gene calls are TRBV7-2 and TRBJ2-5; TRBD2 matches at 8 bases. V lost 1 base and J lost 5; bases outside the gene matches: 6. The CDR3 length is 15 residues. In germline, CDR1 is SGHTA, CDR2 FQGNSA. The CDR3, as DNA: TGTGCCAGCAGCTTAGTAGCGGGCGGGGGGGAGACCCAGTACTTC. Its protein product is CASSLVAGGGETQYF.

CDR3 in DNA: TGTGCCAGCAGTACTTACGAGCAGTACTTC. Its protein product is CASSTYEQYF. V and J are TRBV11-2 and TRBJ2-5; D ambiguous. The DNA end favors TRBJ2-7, so the J call may be wrong. In germline, CDR1 is SGHAT, CDR2 FQNNGV. The CDR3 is 10 amino acids.

This clone was seen only a few times. The chain recombines TRBV5-1 with TRBJ2-5; 8 nucleotides agree with TRBD2. J was trimmed by 3 bases and V by 2 bases; bases with no gene match: 0. The CDR3 is made up of 13 amino acids. Germline V gives CDR1 SGHRS, CDR2 YFSETQ. DNA of the CDR3: TGCGCCAGCAGCTTTAGCGGGGAAGAGACCCAGTACTTC. Its protein is CASSFSGEETQYF.

A note on this clone: The same CDR3 can be traced to other DNA sequences in this sample. The V and J genes are TRBV5-1 and TRBJ1-2; the D gene is possibly TRBD1 (6 bases). This CDR3 contains 14 residues. The V end was cut by 0 bases, the J end by 1 base, with 7 bases between. Germline loops: CDR1 SGHRS, CDR2 YFSETQ. CDR3 in amino acids: CASSLGQVNYGYTF. CDR3 sequence (DNA): TGCGCCAGCAGCTTGGGACAGGTTAACTATGGCTACACCTTC.

CDR3 in DNA: TGTGCCAGCTCACCGAGCTCCTACGAGCAGTACTTC. As protein: CASSPSSYEQYF. The chain recombines TRBV18 with TRBJ2-7; D not resolved. The CDR3 covers 12 residues. The germline V gene has CDR1 KGHSH and CDR2 LQKENI. The germline V and J ends were trimmed by 3 bases and 0 bases, with 3 bases remaining between them.

Here the CDR3 reads CAIRTGQGSPLHF. CDR3 coding DNA: TGTGCCATCCGGACAGGACAGGGTTCACCCCTCCACTTT. J is TRBJ1-6 and V is TRBV5-4, with 8 nucleotides matching TRBD1. Germline CDR1 SGHNT, CDR2 YYREEE (reference sequence). CDR3 length: 13 amino acids. The V gene end was trimmed by 9 bases and the J gene end by 9 bases; junction bases not matched to a gene: 8.

This chain connects TRBV11-3 to TRBJ2-7; TRBD1 might be the D (6 bases). The CDR3 is 14 amino acids. Trimming cost V 2 bases and J 5 bases, with 13 bases left between them. Looked up from germline, CDR1 is SGHNT and CDR2 is YENEEA. In DNA, the CDR3 is TGTGCCAGCAGCTTACAGGGGATGGTGGACGAGCAGTACTTC. Translated: CASSLQGMVDEQYF.

The chain's CDR3 is CASSLFSGGAYNEQFF. The CDR3 coding sequence is TGTGCCAGCAGCCTCTTTAGCGGGGGGGCCTACAATGAGCAGTTCTTC. The chain couples TRBV7-2 to TRBJ2-1, with TRBD2 matching over 11 bases. CDR3 length equals 16 residues. Germline lookup yields CDR1 SGHTA and CDR2 FQGNSA. Losses at the gene ends were 5 bases for V and 2 bases for J; bases not matched to a gene: 5.

The J gene is TRBJ2-7, the V gene TRBV2; unclear D gene. V shed 7 bases and J shed 4 bases, with 14 bases lying between them. Germline values: CDR1 SNHLY, CDR2 FYNNEI. CDR3 length: 13 residues. The CDR3 region is CASTVRAPYEQYF. The DNA for the CDR3 is TGTGCCAGCACCGTGAGAGCTCCGTACGAGCAGTACTTC.

The chain couples TRBV9 to TRBJ1-6; 8 nucleotides match TRBD1. Germline V CDR1 and CDR2: SGDLS, YYNGEE. CDR3 length equals 13 residues. The ends lost 3 bases at V and 9 bases at J; junction bases unmatched: 2. CDR3 region: CASSAGQGSPLHF. The DNA of the CDR3 is TGTGCCAGCAGCGCAGGACAGGGTTCACCCCTCCACTTT.

The rearrangement links TRBV20-1 to TRBJ2-7; D remains ambiguous. There are 11 residues in the CDR3. The ends were cut back, 4 bases at V and 3 bases at J, with 7 bases in the middle. CDR1 is DFQATT, CDR2 SNEGSKA, per germline (reference sequence). In DNA, the CDR3 is TGCAGTGCTACAGATTACTACGAGCAGTACTTC. It is translated as CSATDYYEQYF.

There are a few counts of this clone. The chain joins TRBV9 to TRBJ1-1; TRBD1 might be the D (5 bases). The CDR3 sequence is 17 residues long. V lost 0 bases and J 0 bases, leaving 15 bases between the germline ends. CDR1 and CDR2 from the germline V gene are SGDLS and YYNGEE. CDR3 in DNA: TGTGCCAGCAGCGTAGGGGCAGGGAGGGGCGTGAACACTGAAGCTTTCTTT. Its translation: CASSVGAGRGVNTEAFF.

This sequence joins TRBV4-2 and TRBJ1-2, with 8 bases fitting TRBD1. Looked up from germline, CDR1 is LGHNA and CDR2 is YNFKEQ. V lost 3 bases and J lost 0; bases outside the gene matches: 9. The CDR3 runs to 17 residues. The CDR3 nucleotides read TGTGCCAGCAGCCAGGTAACAACAGGGGGAGCTAACTATGGCTACACCTTC. Residues: CASSQVTTGGANYGYTF.